This T cell receptor (beta chain) was sequenced for a study of blood T cell repertoires in COVID-19. Per the authors' pipeline: Scientists estimated how many nucleated cells there were by amplifying reference gene primers. This table comes from immunoSEQ multiplex PCR, and its TCRdb copy is limited to in-frame clones, with some not included. The V and J calls and clone size come from that table; D and trimming were worked out from the DNA. Of fewer than 200,000 clones in the sample, over 60% were seen once. The V gene end was trimmed by 3 bases and the J gene end by 2 bases; junction bases not matched to a gene: 5. The CDR3 consists of 15 residues. Germline CDR1 is SGHTA and CDR2 is FQGTGA.

Sequencing used peripheral blood. V usage is TRBV7-3 and J usage is TRBJ2-3; 7 bases match TRBD1. The TCR comes from a woman between 65 and 79 years old with acute or convalescent COVID-19. The CDR3 DNA sequence: TGTGCCAGCAGCTTGACAGGGCCCTACACAGATACGCAGTATTTT. The encoded protein is CASSLTGPYTDTQYF.